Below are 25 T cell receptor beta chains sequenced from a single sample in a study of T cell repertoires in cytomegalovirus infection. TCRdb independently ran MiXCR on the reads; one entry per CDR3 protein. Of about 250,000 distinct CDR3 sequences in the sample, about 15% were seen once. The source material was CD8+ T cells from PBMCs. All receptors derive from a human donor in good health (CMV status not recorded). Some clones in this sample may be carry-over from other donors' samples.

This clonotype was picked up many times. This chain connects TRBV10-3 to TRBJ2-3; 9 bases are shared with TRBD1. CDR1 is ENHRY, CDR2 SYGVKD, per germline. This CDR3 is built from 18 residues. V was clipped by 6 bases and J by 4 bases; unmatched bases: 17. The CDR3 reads CAIRPGQGERDVSDTQYF. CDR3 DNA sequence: TGTGCCATCAGGCCGGGACAGGGTGAGCGGGATGTCTCAGATACGCAGTATTTT.

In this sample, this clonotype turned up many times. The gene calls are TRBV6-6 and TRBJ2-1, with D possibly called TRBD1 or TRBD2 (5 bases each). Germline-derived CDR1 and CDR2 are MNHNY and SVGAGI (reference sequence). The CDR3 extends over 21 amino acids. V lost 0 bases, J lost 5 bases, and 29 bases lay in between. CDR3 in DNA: TGTGCCAGCAGTTACTCGATAGTAATGGTAGTAGGGGACCCTCGGCACAATGAGCAGTTCTTC. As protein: CASSYSIVMVVGDPRHNEQFF.

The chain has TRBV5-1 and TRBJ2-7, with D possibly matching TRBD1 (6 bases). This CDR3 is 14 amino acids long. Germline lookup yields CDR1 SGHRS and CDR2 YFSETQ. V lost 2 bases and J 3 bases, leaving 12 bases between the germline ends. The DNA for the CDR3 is TGCGCCAGCAGCTTAACCGGGACAAACTACGAGCAGTACTTC. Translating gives CASSLTGTNYEQYF.

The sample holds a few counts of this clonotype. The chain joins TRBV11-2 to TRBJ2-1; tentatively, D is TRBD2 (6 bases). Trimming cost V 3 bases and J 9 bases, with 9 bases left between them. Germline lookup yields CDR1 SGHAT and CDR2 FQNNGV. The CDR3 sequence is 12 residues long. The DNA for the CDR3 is TGTGCCAGCAGCTTTGGGGGGAGTGAGCAGTTCTTC. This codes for CASSFGGSEQFF. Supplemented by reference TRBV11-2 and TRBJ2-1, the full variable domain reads EAGVAQSPRYKIIEKRQSVAFWCNPISGHATLYWYQQILGQGPKLLIQFQNNGVVDDSQLPKDRFSAERLKGVDSTLKIQPAKLEDSAVYLCASSFGGSEQFFGPGTRLTVL.

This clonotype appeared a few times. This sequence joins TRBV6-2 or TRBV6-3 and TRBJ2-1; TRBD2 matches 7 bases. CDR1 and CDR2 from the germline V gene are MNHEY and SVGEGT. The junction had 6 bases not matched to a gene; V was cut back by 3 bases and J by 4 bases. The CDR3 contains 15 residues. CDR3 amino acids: CASSYRGGVYNEQFF. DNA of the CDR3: TGTGCCAGCAGTTATCGGGGAGGGGTATACAATGAGCAGTTCTTC.

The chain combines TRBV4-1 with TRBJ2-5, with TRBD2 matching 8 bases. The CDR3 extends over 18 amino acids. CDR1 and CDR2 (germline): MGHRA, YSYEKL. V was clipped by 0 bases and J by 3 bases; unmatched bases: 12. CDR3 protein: CASSQERVGGGMEETQYF. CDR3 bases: TGCGCCAGCAGCCAAGAGCGGGTCGGCGGGGGGATGGAAGAGACCCAGTACTTC.

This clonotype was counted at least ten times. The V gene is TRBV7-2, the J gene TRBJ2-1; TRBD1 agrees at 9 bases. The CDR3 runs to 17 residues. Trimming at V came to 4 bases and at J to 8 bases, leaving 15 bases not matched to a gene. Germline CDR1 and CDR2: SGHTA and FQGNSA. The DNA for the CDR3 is TGTGCCAGCAGCTCCGGGCCCGCCGGACAGGGGAACTATGAGCAGTTCTTC. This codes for CASSSGPAGQGNYEQFF.

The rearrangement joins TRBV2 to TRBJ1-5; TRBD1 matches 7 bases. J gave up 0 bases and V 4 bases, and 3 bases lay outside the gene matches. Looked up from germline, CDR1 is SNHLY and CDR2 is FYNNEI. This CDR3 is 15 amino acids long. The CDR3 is CASSAGTVSNQPQHF. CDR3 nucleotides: TGTGCCAGCAGTGCCGGGACAGTTAGCAATCAGCCCCAGCATTTT. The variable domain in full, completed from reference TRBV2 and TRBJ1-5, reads EPEVTQTPSHQVTQMGQEVILRCVPISNHLYFYWYRQILGQKVEFLVSFYNNEISEKSEIFDDQFSVERPDGSNFTLKIRSTKLEDSAMYFCASSAGTVSNQPQHFGDGTRLSIL.

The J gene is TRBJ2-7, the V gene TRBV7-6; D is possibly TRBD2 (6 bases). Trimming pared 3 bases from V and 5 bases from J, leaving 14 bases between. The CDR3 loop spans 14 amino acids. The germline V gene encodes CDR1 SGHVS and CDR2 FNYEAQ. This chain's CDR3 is CASSFRSPGDEQYF. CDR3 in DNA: TGTGCCAGCAGCTTTCGATCCCCGGGGGACGAGCAGTACTTC.

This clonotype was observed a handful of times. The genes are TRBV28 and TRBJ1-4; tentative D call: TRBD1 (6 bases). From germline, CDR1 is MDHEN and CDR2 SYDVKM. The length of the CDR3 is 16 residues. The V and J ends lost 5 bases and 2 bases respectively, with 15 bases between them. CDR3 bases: TGTGCCAGCAGTCCCGACAGGTTCACGACTAATGAAAAACTGTTTTTT. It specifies CASSPDRFTTNEKLFF.

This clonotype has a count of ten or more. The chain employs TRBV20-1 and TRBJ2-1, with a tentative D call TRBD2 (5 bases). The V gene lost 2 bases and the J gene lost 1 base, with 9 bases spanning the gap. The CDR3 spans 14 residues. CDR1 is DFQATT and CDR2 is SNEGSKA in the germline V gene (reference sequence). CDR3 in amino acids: CSARTGSSYNEQFF. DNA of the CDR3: TGCAGTGCTAGAACGGGATCTTCCTACAATGAGCAGTTCTTC.

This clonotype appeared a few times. CDR3 loop: CASSESYGQREAFF. The DNA of the CDR3 is TGTGCCAGCAGTGAAAGTTACGGTCAACGTGAAGCTTTCTTT. This chain links TRBV2 with TRBJ1-1; D call uncertain. The germline V and J ends were trimmed by 2 bases and 7 bases, with 14 bases remaining between them. CDR1 is SNHLY, CDR2 FYNNEI, per germline. This CDR3 has 14 amino acids.

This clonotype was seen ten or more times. The CDR3: CASSLVPQGVYTEAFF. Here the CDR3 DNA reads TGCGCCAGCAGCTTGGTCCCACAGGGGGTTTACACTGAAGCTTTCTTT. This rearrangement joins TRBV5-1 to TRBJ1-1, with 8 bases fitting TRBD1. Per the germline V gene, CDR1 is SGHRS and CDR2 is YFSETQ. V lost 0 bases to trimming and J lost 3 bases; unmatched junction nucleotides: 7. The CDR3 loop spans 16 amino acids.

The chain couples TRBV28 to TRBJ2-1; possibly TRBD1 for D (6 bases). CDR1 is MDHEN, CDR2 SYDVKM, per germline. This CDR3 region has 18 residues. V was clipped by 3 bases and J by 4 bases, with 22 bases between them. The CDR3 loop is CASSFSPGSGTLYNEQFF. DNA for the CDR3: TGTGCCAGCAGTTTTTCCCCCGGATCCGGGACACTTTACAATGAGCAGTTCTTC.

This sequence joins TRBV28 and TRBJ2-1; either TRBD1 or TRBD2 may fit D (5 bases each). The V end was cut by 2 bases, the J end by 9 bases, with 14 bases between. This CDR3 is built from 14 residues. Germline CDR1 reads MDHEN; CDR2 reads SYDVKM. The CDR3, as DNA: TGTGCCAGCAGTTTAGCCACTGGGGGTGTTGAGCAGTTCTTC. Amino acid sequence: CASSLATGGVEQFF. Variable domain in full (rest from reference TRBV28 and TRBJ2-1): DVKVTQSSRYLVKRTGEKVFLECVQDMDHENMFWYRQDPGLGLRLIYFSYDVKMKEKGDIPEGYSVSREKKERFSLILESASTNQTSMYLCASSLATGGVEQFFGPGTRLTVL.

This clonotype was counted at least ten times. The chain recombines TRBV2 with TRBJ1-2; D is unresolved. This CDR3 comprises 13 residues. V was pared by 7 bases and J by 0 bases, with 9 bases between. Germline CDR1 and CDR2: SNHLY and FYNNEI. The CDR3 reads CASIVGSNYGYTF. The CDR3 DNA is TGTGCCAGCATCGTGGGATCTAACTATGGCTACACCTTC. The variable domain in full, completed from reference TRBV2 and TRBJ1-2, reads EPEVTQTPSHQVTQMGQEVILRCVPISNHLYFYWYRQILGQKVEFLVSFYNNEISEKSEIFDDQFSVERPDGSNFTLKIRSTKLEDSAMYFCASIVGSNYGYTFGSGTRLTVV.

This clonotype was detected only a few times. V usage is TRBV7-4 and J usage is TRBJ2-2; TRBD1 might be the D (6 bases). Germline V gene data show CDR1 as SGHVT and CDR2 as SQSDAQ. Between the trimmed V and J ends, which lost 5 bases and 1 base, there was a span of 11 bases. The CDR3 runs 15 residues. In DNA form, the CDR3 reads TGTGCCAGCAGCCCCGCGACAGGGAACACCGGGGAGCTGTTTTTT. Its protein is CASSPATGNTGELFF. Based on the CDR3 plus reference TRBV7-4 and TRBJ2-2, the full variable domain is GAGVSQSPRYKVAKRGRDVALRCDSISGHVTLYWYRQTLGQGSEVLTYSQSDAQRDKSGRPSGRFSAERPERSVSTLKIQRTEQGDSAVYLCASSPATGNTGELFFGEGSRLTVL.

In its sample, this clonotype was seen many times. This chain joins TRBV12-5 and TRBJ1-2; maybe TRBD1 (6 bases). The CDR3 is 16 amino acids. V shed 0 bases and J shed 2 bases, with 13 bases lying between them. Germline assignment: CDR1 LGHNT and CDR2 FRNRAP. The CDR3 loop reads CASGLVRDRLNYGYTF. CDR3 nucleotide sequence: TGTGCTAGTGGTTTGGTACGAGACAGGCTGAACTATGGCTACACCTTC. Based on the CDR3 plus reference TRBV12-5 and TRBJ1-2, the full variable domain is DARVTQTPRHKVTEMGQEVTMRCQPILGHNTVFWYRQTMMQGLELLAYFRNRAPLDDSGMPKDRFSAEMPDATLATLKIQPSEPRDSAVYFCASGLVRDRLNYGYTFGSGTRLTVV.

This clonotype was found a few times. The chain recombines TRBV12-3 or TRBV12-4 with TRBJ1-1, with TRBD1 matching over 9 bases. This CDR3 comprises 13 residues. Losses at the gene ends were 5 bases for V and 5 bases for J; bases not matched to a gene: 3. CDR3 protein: CASSPGTGTEAFF. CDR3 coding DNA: TGTGCCAGCAGTCCCGGGACAGGGACTGAAGCTTTCTTT.

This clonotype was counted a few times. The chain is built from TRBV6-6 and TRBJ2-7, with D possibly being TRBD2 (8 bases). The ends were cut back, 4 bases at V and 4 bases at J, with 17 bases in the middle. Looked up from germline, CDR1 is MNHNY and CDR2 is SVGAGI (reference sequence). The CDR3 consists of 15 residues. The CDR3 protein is CASSSREGAGYEQYF. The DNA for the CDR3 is TGTGCCAGCAGTTCACGGGAGGGGGCTGGGTACGAGCAGTACTTC.

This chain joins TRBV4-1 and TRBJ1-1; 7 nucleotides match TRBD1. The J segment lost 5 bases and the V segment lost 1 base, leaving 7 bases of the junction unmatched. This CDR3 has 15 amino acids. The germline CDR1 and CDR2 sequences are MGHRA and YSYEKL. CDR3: CASSQVGGAWTEAFF. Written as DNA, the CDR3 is TGCGCCAGCAGCCAAGTAGGGGGCGCTTGGACTGAAGCTTTCTTT.

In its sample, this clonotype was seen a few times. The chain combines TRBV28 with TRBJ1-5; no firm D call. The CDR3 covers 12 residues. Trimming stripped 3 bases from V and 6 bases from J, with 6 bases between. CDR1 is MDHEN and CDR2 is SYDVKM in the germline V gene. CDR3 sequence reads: CASSLNSQPQHF. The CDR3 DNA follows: TGTGCCAGCAGTTTGAATTCTCAGCCCCAGCATTTT.

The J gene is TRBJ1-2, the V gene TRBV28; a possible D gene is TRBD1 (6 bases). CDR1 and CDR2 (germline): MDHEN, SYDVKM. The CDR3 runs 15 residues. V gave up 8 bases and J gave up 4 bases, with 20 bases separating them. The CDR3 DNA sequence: TGTGCCAGCGGTGAGGGGGAAGAGGTCTTCTATGGCTACACCTTC. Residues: CASGEGEEVFYGYTF.

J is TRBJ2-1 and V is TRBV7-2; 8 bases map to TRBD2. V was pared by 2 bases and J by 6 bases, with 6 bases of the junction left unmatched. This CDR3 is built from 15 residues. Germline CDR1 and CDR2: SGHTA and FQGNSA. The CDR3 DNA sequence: TGTGCCAGCAGCTTAATGGCGGGGGGAGTCAATGAGCAGTTCTTC. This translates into CASSLMAGGVNEQFF.

CDR3 nucleotides: TGTGCCAGCAGTTTACTCCGGGACCGCAGCCACTATAGCAATCAGCCCCAGCATTTT. Translation gives CASSLLRDRSHYSNQPQHF. J is TRBJ1-5 and V is TRBV28; TRBD1 is a possible D gene (5 bases). V shed 2 bases and J shed 0 bases, with 20 bases lying between them. Germline CDR1 reads MDHEN; CDR2 reads SYDVKM. The length of the CDR3 is 19 residues. The full variable domain, in which reference TRBV28 and TRBJ1-5 provide the parts outside the CDR3, is DVKVTQSSRYLVKRTGEKVFLECVQDMDHENMFWYRQDPGLGLRLIYFSYDVKMKEKGDIPEGYSVSREKKERFSLILESASTNQTSMYLCASSLLRDRSHYSNQPQHFGDGTRLSIL.